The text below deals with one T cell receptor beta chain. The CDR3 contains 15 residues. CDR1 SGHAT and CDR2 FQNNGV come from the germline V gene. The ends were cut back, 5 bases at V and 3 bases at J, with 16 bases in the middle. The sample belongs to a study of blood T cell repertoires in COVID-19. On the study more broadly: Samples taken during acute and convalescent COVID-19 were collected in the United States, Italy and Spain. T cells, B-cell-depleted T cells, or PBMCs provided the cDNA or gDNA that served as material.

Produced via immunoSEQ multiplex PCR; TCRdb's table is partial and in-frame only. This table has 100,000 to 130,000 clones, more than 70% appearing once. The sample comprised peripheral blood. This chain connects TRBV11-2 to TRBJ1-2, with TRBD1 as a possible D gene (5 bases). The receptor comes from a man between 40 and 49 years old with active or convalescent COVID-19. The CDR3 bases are TGTGCCAGCAGCATTACGTCCGACAGTCACTATGGCTACACCTTC. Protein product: CASSITSDSHYGYTF.